The 21 T cell receptor beta chains below were found in one sample sequenced in a study of blood T cell repertoires in COVID-19. TCRdb's copy holds only in-frame clones and misses some; the assay was immunoSEQ multiplex PCR. The top ten clones hold about 5.2% of a sample with fewer than 400,000 clones, approximately 91% of them seen once. Sequenced input: PBMCs or T cells enriched from blood (not recorded which). Receptors were obtained from a man aged 55 to 70 who had recovered from COVID-19.

V and J are TRBV5-1 and TRBJ2-1; 7 bases are a match to TRBD2. CDR1 is SGHRS, CDR2 YFSETQ, per germline. This CDR3 comprises 13 residues. J was trimmed by 7 bases and V by 0 bases; bases with no gene match: 1. CDR3 region: CASSLGGSNEQFF. The DNA of the CDR3 is TGCGCCAGCAGCTTGGGCGGGAGTAATGAGCAGTTCTTC.

A note on this clone: The same CDR3 arises from other DNA sequences in this sample as well. The V call is TRBV3-1 (or the pseudogene TRBV3-2), the J call TRBJ2-7; tentatively, D is TRBD1 (5 bases). V shed 5 bases and J shed 0 bases, with 14 bases lying between them. The CDR3 is 15 amino acids. Germline CDR1 is LGHDT and CDR2 is YNNKEL (reference sequence). The CDR3 DNA reads TGTGCCAGCAGCATTTTCCCCCAGGGCTCCTACGAGCAGTACTTC. Its protein is CASSIFPQGSYEQYF.

The chain is built from TRBV2 and TRBJ1-5, with 8 bases lining up with TRBD1. The V segment lost 5 bases and the J segment 3 bases; nucleotides outside the gene matches: 6. The germline gives CDR1 SNHLY, CDR2 FYNNEI. The CDR3 spans 15 residues. The DNA of the CDR3 is TGTGCCAGCAGTAGATCGACAGGGGCCAATCAGCCCCAGCATTTT. The encoded protein is CASSRSTGANQPQHF.

As DNA, the CDR3 is TGCGCCAGCAGCTGGTCCGGGACTAGCGGTGATGAGCAGTTCTTC. It is translated as CASSWSGTSGDEQFF. This sequence joins TRBV5-1 and TRBJ2-1; 11 positions agree with TRBD2. Germline CDR1 reads SGHRS; CDR2 reads YFSETQ. The CDR3 loop spans 15 amino acids. With 3 bases clipped from V and 8 bases from J, the junction kept 7 bases outside the gene matches.

This chain joins TRBV4-3 and TRBJ2-7; 12 nucleotides agree with TRBD2. Germline lookup yields CDR1 LGHNA and CDR2 YSLEER. Trimming removed 5 bases from V and 3 bases from J; junction bases left unmatched: 11. CDR3 length: 17 residues. The CDR3 bases are TGCGCCAGCAGCTTAACACTAGCGGGAGGCCCTAACTACGAGCAGTACTTC. Translated, it gives CASSLTLAGGPNYEQYF.

This clone was seen only once. V is TRBV28 and J is TRBJ1-3; D might be TRBD1 (6 bases). V was shortened by 1 base and J by 4 bases, with 17 bases between the two germline ends. CDR3 length: 17 amino acids. Germline CDR1 reads MDHEN; CDR2 reads SYDVKM. CDR3 sequence reads: CASSLSGGGRSGNTIYF. CDR3 coding DNA: TGTGCCAGCAGTTTATCTGGGGGCGGAAGGTCAGGAAACACCATATATTTT.

This chain links TRBV6-5 with TRBJ1-6; no definite D call. With 2 bases removed from V and 6 bases from J, the gap between germline ends came to 14 bases. The CDR3 is 16 amino acids. Germline lookup yields CDR1 MNHEY and CDR2 SVGAGI. The CDR3 nucleotides are TGTGCCAGCAGTTACACCCAGGCGGCGGGTAATTCACCCCTCCACTTT. Protein product: CASSYTQAAGNSPLHF.

The rearrangement links TRBV12-3 or TRBV12-4 to TRBJ2-1; weak D call: TRBD2 (6 bases). The CDR3 consists of 13 residues. V gave up 8 bases and J gave up 7 bases, with 15 bases separating them. CDR3 sequence: CASGHGSKNEQFF. The CDR3 nucleotides read TGTGCCAGCGGCCACGGGAGTAAGAATGAGCAGTTCTTC.

This chain links TRBV19 with TRBJ2-4, with 8 nucleotides matching TRBD2. The germline V gene has CDR1 LNHDA and CDR2 SQIVND (reference sequence). CDR3 size: 15 residues. The V gene end was trimmed by 7 bases and the J gene end by 3 bases; junction bases not matched to a gene: 8. The CDR3 DNA is TGTGCCAGTACCTGGCGGGAGGCAGGCAAAAACATTCAGTACTTC. Its translation is CASTWREAGKNIQYF.

The chain couples TRBV11-2 to TRBJ2-7; D unresolved. V lost 0 bases to trimming and J lost 0 bases, with 6 bases between them. This CDR3 has 14 residues. Germline values: CDR1 SGHAT, CDR2 FQNNGV. CDR3 nucleotide sequence: TGTGCCAGCAGCTTAGATCCGAGCTCCTACGAGCAGTACTTC. Its translation: CASSLDPSSYEQYF.

The chain employs TRBV5-6 and TRBJ2-7, with a tentative D call TRBD2 (7 bases). Germline V gene data show CDR1 as SGHDT and CDR2 as YYEEEE. CDR3 length equals 16 residues. The V end lost 2 bases, the J end lost 3 bases, and 18 bases lay between the germline ends. The CDR3 loop reads CASSLLGGADDYEQYF. CDR3 bases: TGTGCCAGCAGCTTATTAGGGGGGGCGGACGACTACGAGCAGTACTTC.

J is TRBJ2-5 and V is TRBV2, with D perhaps TRBD1 (6 bases). The CDR3 runs 14 residues. V was pared by 5 bases and J by 1 base, with 11 bases between. Germline CDR1 and CDR2: SNHLY and FYNNEI. The DNA for the CDR3 is TGTGCCAGCAGTAGGACAGATCTCCAAGAGACCCAGTACTTC. Translation gives CASSRTDLQETQYF.

The CDR3 nucleotides read TGTGCCAGCAGCAGGGACATCTACGAGCAGTACTTC. It specifies CASSRDIYEQYF. V usage is TRBV6-5 and J usage is TRBJ2-7, with a possible D match to TRBD1 (6 bases). CDR3 length equals 12 residues. V was clipped by 6 bases and J by 3 bases, with 9 bases between them. Germline assignment: CDR1 MNHEY and CDR2 SVGAGI.

The chain recombines TRBV24-1 with TRBJ2-1; D ambiguous. Between the trimmed V and J ends, which lost 2 bases and 5 bases, there was a span of 15 bases. The CDR3 is made up of 16 amino acids. The germline gives CDR1 KGHDR, CDR2 SFDVKD. The CDR3 here is CATSDSPPAGNNEQFF. CDR3 nucleotides: TGTGCCACCAGTGATTCCCCTCCAGCAGGAAACAATGAGCAGTTCTTC.

The chain uses TRBV19 and TRBJ1-6; D is ambiguous. CDR1 and CDR2 (germline): LNHDA, SQIVND (reference sequence). The V gene lost 5 bases and the J gene lost 4 bases, with 6 bases spanning the gap. The CDR3 length is 13 residues. CDR3 sequence reads: CASSSQYNSPLHF. For the CDR3, the DNA is TGTGCCAGTAGTTCGCAGTATAATTCACCCCTCCACTTT.

V and J are TRBV12-5 and TRBJ2-3, with 8 bases matching TRBD1. In germline, CDR1 is LGHNT, CDR2 FRNRAP. CDR3 length equals 13 residues. With V trimmed by 9 bases and J by 1 base, 3 bases remained unmatched. The CDR3 here is CASSGQGTDTQYF. CDR3 nucleotide sequence: TGTGCTAGCTCGGGACAGGGCACAGATACGCAGTATTTT. Based on the CDR3 plus reference TRBV12-5 and TRBJ2-3, the full variable domain is DARVTQTPRHKVTEMGQEVTMRCQPILGHNTVFWYRQTMMQGLELLAYFRNRAPLDDSGMPKDRFSAEMPDATLATLKIQPSEPRDSAVYFCASSGQGTDTQYFGPGTRLTVL.

This chain joins TRBV19 and TRBJ1-2, with D unresolved. Germline CDR1 is LNHDA and CDR2 is SQIVND (reference sequence). The CDR3 is 15 residues long. V gave up 5 bases and J gave up 6 bases, with 19 bases separating them. The CDR3 coding sequence is TGTGCCAGTAGTCCCACCCCCGGGTATGGCCATGGCTACACCTTC. It specifies CASSPTPGYGHGYTF.

The gene calls are TRBV7-2 and TRBJ2-5; D call uncertain. This CDR3 contains 14 residues. With 4 bases removed from V and 2 bases from J, the gap between germline ends came to 11 bases. The germline gives CDR1 SGHTA, CDR2 FQGNSA. The chain's CDR3 is CASSSSGLQETQYF. CDR3 nucleotides: TGTGCCAGCAGCTCGTCAGGTTTACAAGAGACCCAGTACTTC.

The V gene is TRBV29-1, the J gene TRBJ2-7; D is uncertain. This CDR3 is 14 amino acids long. V dropped 0 bases and J dropped 0 bases, with 9 bases sitting between them. Germline V CDR1 and CDR2: SQVTM, ANQGSEA. For the CDR3, the DNA is TGCAGCGTTGAAGAGCCATCCAGCTCCTACGAGCAGTACTTC. Residues: CSVEEPSSSYEQYF.

Notes on this clone: A junction end diverges from the germline sequence, so it may reflect a read error. V gene TRBV5-5 combines with J gene TRBJ2-2, with no clear D. CDR1 is SGHKS, CDR2 YYEKEE, per germline (reference sequence). The CDR3 sequence is 15 residues long. The CDR3 reads CASGFSPAIAGELFF. The CDR3, as DNA: TGTGCCAGCGGCTTTAGTCCAGCGATCGCCGGGGAGCTGTTTTTT.

The CDR3 DNA sequence: TGCGCCAGCAGCCTCACAGCGGTCACCACAGGGGCAATAAACCCTGGAAACACCATATATTTT. This sequence encodes CASSLTAVTTGAINPGNTIYF. This rearrangement joins TRBV4-3 to TRBJ1-3; 7 nucleotides match TRBD1. Trimming took 4 bases from V and 2 from J; bases not matched to a gene: 23. Germline CDR1 and CDR2: LGHNA and YSLEER. The CDR3 covers 21 residues.